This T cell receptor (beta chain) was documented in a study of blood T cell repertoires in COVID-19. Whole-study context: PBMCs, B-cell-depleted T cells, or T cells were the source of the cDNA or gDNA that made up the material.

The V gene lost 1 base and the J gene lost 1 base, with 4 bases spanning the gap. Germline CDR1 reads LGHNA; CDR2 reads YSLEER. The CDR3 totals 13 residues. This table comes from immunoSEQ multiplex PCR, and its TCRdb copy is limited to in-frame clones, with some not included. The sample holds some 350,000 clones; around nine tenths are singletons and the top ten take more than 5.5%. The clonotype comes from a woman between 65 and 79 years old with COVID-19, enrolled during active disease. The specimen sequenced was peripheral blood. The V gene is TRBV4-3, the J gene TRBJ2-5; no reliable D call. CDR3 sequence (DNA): TGCGCCAGCAGCCAAGGAGGCCAAGAGACCCAGTACTTC. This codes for CASSQGGQETQYF.